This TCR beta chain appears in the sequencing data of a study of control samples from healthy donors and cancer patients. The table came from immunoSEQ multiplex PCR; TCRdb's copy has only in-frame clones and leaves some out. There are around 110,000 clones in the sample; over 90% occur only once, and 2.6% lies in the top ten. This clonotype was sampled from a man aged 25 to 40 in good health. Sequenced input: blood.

Here the CDR3 DNA reads TGTGCCAGCAGCCTTACAACTCGCGGGAGGCACCAAGAGACCCAGTACTTC. As protein: CASSLTTRGRHQETQYF. The V gene is TRBV7-9, the J gene TRBJ2-5; TRBD2 matches 8 bases. With 5 bases clipped from V and 0 bases from J, the junction kept 11 bases outside the gene matches. In germline, CDR1 is SEHNR, CDR2 FQNEAQ (reference sequence). The CDR3 has 17 amino acids.